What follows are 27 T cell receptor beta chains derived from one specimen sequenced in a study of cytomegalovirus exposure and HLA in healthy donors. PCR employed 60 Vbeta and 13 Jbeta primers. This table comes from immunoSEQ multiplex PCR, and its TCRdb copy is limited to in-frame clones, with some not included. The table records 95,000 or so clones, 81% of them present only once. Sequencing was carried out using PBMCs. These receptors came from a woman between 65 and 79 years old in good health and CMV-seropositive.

The CDR3 DNA is TGTGCCAGCACCTACACGGACAAGAACACTGAAGCTTTCTTT. It translates to CASTYTDKNTEAFF. The gene calls are TRBV6-6 and TRBJ1-1, with D tentatively TRBD1 (5 bases). With 7 bases removed from V and 1 base from J, the gap between germline ends came to 13 bases. This CDR3 is built from 14 residues. CDR1 MNHNY and CDR2 SVGAGI come from the germline V gene (reference sequence).

In DNA, the CDR3 is TGCGCCAGCAGCCCGGAGAACTCCTACGAGCAGTACTTC. Residues: CASSPENSYEQYF. The V gene is TRBV5-1, the J gene TRBJ2-7; no clear D gene. With 4 bases removed from V and 0 bases from J, the gap between germline ends came to 8 bases. The CDR3 has 13 amino acids. The germline CDR1 and CDR2 sequences are SGHRS and YFSETQ.

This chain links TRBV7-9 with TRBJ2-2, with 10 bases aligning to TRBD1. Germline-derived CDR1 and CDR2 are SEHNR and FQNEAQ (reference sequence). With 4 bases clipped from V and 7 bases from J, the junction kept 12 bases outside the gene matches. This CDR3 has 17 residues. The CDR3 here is CASSSSGTGVANGELFF. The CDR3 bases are TGTGCCAGCAGCTCTTCCGGGACAGGGGTAGCTAACGGGGAGCTGTTTTTT.

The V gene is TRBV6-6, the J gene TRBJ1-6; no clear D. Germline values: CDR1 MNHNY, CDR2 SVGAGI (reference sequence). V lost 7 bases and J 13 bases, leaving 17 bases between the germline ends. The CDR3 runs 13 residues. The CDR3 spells CASTMKITGPLHF. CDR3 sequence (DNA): TGTGCCAGCACCATGAAGATCACCGGGCCCCTCCACTTT.

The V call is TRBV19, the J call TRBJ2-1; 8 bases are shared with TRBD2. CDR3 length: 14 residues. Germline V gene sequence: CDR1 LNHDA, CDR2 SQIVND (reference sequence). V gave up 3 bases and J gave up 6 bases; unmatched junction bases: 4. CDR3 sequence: CASSIKAGGNEQFF. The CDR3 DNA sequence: TGTGCCAGTAGTATTAAGGCGGGAGGCAATGAGCAGTTCTTC.

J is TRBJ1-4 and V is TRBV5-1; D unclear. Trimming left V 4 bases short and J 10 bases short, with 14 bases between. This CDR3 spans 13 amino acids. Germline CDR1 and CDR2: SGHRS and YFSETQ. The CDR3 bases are TGCGCCAGCAGCCCCCGGCAGGTTGGAAAACTGTTTTTT. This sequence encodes CASSPRQVGKLFF.

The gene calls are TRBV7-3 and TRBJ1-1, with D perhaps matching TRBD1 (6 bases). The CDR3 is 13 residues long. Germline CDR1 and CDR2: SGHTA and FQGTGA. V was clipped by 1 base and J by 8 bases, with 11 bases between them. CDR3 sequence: CASSLNAGAEAFF. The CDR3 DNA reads TGTGCCAGCAGCTTAAACGCGGGGGCCGAAGCTTTCTTT.

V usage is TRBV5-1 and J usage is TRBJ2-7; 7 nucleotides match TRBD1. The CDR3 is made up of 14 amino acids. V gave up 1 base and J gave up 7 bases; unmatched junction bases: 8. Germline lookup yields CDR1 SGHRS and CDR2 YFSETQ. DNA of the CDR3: TGCGCCAGCAGCTTGCGCCGACAGGGCGCGGAGCAGTACTTC. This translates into CASSLRRQGAEQYF.

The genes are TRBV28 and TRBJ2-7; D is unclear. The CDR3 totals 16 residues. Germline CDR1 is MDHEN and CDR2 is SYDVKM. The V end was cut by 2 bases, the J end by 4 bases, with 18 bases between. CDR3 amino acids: CASSLPGSTVVYEQYF. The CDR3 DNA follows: TGTGCCAGCAGTTTACCCGGGTCGACGGTGGTATACGAGCAGTACTTC. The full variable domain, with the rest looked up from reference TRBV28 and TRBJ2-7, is DVKVTQSSRYLVKRTGEKVFLECVQDMDHENMFWYRQDPGLGLRLIYFSYDVKMKEKGDIPEGYSVSREKKERFSLILESASTNQTSMYLCASSLPGSTVVYEQYFGPGTRLTVT.

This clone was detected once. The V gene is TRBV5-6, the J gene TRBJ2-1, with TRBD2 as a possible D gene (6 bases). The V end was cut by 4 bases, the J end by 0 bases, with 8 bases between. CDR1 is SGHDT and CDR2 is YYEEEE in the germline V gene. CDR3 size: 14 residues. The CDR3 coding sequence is TGTGCCAGCAGCCTGACTAGCTCCTACAATGAGCAGTTCTTC. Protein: CASSLTSSYNEQFF. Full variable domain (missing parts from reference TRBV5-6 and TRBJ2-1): DAGVTQSPTHLIKTRGQQVTLRCSPKSGHDTVSWYQQALGQGPQFIFQYYEEEERQRGNFPDRFSGHQFPNYSSELNVNALLLGDSALYLCASSLTSSYNEQFFGPGTRLTVL.

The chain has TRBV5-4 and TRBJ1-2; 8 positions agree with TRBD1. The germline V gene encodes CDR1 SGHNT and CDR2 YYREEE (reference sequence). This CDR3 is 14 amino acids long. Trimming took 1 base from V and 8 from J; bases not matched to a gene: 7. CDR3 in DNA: TGTGCCAGCAGCTTGATGGGAGCAGGGGGCGGCTACACCTTC. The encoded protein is CASSLMGAGGGYTF.

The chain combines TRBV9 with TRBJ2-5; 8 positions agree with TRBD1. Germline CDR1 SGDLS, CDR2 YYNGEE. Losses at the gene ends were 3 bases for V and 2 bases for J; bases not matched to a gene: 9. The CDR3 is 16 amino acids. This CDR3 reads CASSASGGNMQETQYF. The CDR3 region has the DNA TGTGCCAGCAGCGCGTCAGGGGGCAATATGCAAGAGACCCAGTACTTC.

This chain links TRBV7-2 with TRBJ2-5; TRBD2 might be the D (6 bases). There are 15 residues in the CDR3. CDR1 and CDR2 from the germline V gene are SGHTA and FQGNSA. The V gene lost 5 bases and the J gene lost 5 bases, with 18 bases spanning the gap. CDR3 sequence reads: CASSPPEGRVETQYF. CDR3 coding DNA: TGTGCCAGCAGCCCACCGGAGGGCCGGGTGGAGACCCAGTACTTC. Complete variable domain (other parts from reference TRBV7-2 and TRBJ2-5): GAGVSQSPSNKVTEKGKDVELRCDPISGHTALYWYRQSLGQGLEFLIYFQGNSAPDKSGLPSDRFSAERTGGSVSTLTIQRTQQEDSAVYLCASSPPEGRVETQYFGPGTRLLVL.

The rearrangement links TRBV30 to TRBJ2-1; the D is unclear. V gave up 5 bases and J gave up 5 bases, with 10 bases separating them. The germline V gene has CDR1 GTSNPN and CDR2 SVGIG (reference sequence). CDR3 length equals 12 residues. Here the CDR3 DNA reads TGTGCCTGGCGGCAGGAAAACAATGAGCAGTTCTTC. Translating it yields CAWRQENNEQFF.

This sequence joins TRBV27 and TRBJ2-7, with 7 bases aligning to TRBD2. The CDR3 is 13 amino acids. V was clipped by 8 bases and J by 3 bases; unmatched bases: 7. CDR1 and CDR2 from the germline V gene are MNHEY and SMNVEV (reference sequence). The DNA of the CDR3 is TGTGCCAGCCGCCGGGGAGGGAACTACGAGCAGTACTTC. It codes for CASRRGGNYEQYF.

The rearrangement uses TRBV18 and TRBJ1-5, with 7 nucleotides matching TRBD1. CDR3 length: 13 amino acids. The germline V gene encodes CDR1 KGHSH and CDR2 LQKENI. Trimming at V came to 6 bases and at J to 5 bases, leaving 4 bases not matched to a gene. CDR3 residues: CASSFDRDQPQHF. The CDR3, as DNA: TGTGCCAGCTCCTTTGACAGGGATCAGCCCCAGCATTTT. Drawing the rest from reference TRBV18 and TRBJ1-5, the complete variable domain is NAGVMQNPRHLVRRRGQEARLRCSPMKGHSHVYWYRQLPEEGLKFMVYLQKENIIDESGMPKERFSAEFPKEGPSILRIQQVVRGDSAAYFCASSFDRDQPQHFGDGTRLSIL.

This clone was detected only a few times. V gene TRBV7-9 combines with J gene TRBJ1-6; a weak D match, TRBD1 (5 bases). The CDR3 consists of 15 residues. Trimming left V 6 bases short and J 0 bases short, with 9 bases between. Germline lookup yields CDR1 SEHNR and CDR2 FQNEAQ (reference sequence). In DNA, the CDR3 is TGTGCCAGCAGTTCAGACAGCTCCTATAATTCACCCCTCCACTTT. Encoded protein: CASSSDSSYNSPLHF.

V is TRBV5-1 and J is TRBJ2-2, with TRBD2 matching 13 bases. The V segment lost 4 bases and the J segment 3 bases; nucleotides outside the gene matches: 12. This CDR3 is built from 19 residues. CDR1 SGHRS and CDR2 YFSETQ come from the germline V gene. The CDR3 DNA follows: TGCGCCAGCAGCCCCCGCCGAGGACTAGCGGGAGATCACACCGGGGAGCTGTTTTTT. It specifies CASSPRRGLAGDHTGELFF.

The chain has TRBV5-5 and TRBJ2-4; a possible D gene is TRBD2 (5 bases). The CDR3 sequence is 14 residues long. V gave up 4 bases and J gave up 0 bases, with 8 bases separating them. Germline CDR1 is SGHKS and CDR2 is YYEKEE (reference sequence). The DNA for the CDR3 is TGTGCCAGCAGCCCCGAGGGAGCCAAAAACATTCAGTACTTC. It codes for CASSPEGAKNIQYF.

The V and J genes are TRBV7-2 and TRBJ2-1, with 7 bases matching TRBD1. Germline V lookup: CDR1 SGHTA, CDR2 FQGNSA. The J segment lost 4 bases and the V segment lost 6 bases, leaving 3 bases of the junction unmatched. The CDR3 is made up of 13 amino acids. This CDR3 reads CASRDRKYNEQFF. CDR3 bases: TGTGCCAGCAGGGACAGGAAATACAATGAGCAGTTCTTC. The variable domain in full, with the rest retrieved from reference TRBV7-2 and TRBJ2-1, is GAGVSQSPSNKVTEKGKDVELRCDPISGHTALYWYRQSLGQGLEFLIYFQGNSAPDKSGLPSDRFSAERTGGSVSTLTIQRTQQEDSAVYLCASRDRKYNEQFFGPGTRLTVL.

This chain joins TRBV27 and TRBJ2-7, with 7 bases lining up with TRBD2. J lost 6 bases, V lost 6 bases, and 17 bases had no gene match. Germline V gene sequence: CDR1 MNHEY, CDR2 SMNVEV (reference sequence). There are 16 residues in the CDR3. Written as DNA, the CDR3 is TGTGCCAGCAGAACCTATGGGGAGGGAGAATATAGCGAGCAGTACTTC. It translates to CASRTYGEGEYSEQYF.

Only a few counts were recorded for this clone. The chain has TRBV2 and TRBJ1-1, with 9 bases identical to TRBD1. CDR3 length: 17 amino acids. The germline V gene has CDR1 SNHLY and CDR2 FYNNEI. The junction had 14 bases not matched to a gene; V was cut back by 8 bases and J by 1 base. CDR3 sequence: CASRNYLTTGGNTEAFF. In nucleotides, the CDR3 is TGTGCCAGCCGTAACTATCTTACGACAGGGGGGAACACTGAAGCTTTCTTT.

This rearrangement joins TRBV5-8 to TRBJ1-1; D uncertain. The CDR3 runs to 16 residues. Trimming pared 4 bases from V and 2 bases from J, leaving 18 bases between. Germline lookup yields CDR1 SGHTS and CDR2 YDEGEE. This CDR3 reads CASSASRDGHNTEAFF. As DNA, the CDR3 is TGTGCCAGCAGCGCGTCTAGAGATGGCCACAACACTGAAGCTTTCTTT.

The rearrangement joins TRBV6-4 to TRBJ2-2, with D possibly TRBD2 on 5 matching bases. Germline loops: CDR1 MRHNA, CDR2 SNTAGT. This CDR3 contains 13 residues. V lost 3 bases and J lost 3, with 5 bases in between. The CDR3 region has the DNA TGTGCCAGCAGTGAGCGGGACACCGGGGAGCTGTTTTTT. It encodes CASSERDTGELFF.

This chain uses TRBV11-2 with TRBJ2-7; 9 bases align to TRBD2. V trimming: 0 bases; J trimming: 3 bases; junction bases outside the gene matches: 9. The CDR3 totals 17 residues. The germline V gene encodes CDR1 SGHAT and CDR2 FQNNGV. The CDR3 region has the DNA TGTGCCAGCAGCTTAGACTTGGGGCTAGCGGGGAACTACGAGCAGTACTTC. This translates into CASSLDLGLAGNYEQYF.

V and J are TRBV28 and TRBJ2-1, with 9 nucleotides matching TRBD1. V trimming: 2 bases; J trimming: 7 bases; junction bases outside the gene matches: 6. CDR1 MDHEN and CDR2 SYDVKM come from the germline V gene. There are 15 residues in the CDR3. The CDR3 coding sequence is TGTGCCAGCAGTTTAAGTACAGGGGGCTTTAATGAGCAGTTCTTC. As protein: CASSLSTGGFNEQFF.

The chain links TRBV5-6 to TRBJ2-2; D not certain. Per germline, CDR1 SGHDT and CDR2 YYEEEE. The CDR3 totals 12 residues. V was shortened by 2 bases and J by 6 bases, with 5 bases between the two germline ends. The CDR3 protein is CASSLRSGELFF. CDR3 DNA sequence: TGTGCCAGCAGCTTACGGTCCGGGGAGCTGTTTTTT.